The 9 T cell receptor beta chains below come from one sample, sequenced in a study of human T cells and chemical hapten exposure. The time point is: patch test 2, 6 weeks after DPC sensitization. Sample treatment: therapeutic diphenylcyclopropenone sensitization with weekly scalp DPC. Each CDR3 protein gets one entry after TCRdb re-called the RACE reads with MiXCR. The sample lists 69,000 or so distinct CDR3 sequences, 9% to 12% occurring once. This material consisted of whole blood, taken in connection with sensitization to the hapten diphenylcyclopropenone (DPC). The receptors stem from a woman in her fifties or sixties with alopecia areata. Some clones in this sample may be carry-over from other donors' samples.

This clonotype has a handful of counts. The V and J genes are TRBV7-9 and TRBJ2-1; D possibly uses TRBD1 or TRBD2 (5 bases each). From germline, CDR1 is SEHNR and CDR2 FQNEAQ (reference sequence). Trimming took 7 bases from V and 4 from J, leaving 17 bases between them. There are 15 residues in the CDR3. The CDR3 DNA reads TGTGCCAGCACCCTGGGACGAACCGGATACAATGAGCAGTTCTTC. This gives the protein CASTLGRTGYNEQFF.

This clonotype was counted many times. V is TRBV7-8 and J is TRBJ2-1; D may be TRBD2 (5 bases). Trimming shortened V by 2 bases and J by 7 bases, and 9 bases separated the two germline ends. Germline CDR1 SGHVS, CDR2 FQNEAQ. The CDR3 consists of 13 residues. CDR3: CASSLSRANEQFF. The CDR3 nucleotides are TGTGCCAGCAGCTTATCGCGGGCTAATGAGCAGTTCTTC.

This clonotype was found many times. The chain carries TRBV20-1 and TRBJ2-7; maybe TRBD2 (6 bases). Germline V CDR1 and CDR2: DFQATT, SNEGSKA (reference sequence). Trimming pared 0 bases from V and 1 base from J, leaving 13 bases between. This CDR3 is 15 amino acids long. CDR3 protein: CSARDTPGASYEQYF. CDR3 sequence (DNA): TGCAGTGCTAGAGATACCCCGGGAGCTTCCTACGAGCAGTACTTC.

In its sample, this clonotype was seen many times. The V gene is TRBV3-1, the J gene TRBJ2-2, with D tentatively TRBD1 (5 bases). CDR1 LGHDT and CDR2 YNNKEL come from the germline V gene (reference sequence). The CDR3 is 15 amino acids. Trimming took off 7 bases at V and 3 bases at J, with 15 bases between the two ends. CDR3 amino acids: CASKRSPGYTGELFF. CDR3 coding DNA: TGTGCCAGCAAGAGAAGCCCAGGGTACACCGGGGAGCTGTTTTTT.

This clonotype has a count of ten or more. J is TRBJ1-1 and V is TRBV27; 7 bases agree with TRBD1. The ends lost 3 bases at V and 0 bases at J; junction bases unmatched: 7. CDR3 length: 16 residues. Germline V gene lookup returns CDR1 MNHEY and CDR2 SMNVEV (reference sequence). CDR3 sequence: CASSFEGGTLNTEAFF. DNA for the CDR3: TGTGCCAGCAGTTTTGAAGGGGGCACCTTGAACACTGAAGCTTTCTTT.

The rearrangement uses TRBV6-2 or TRBV6-3 and TRBJ2-6; a weak D match, TRBD1 (6 bases). The CDR3 has 15 residues. V lost 6 bases, J lost 4 bases, and 13 bases lay in between. CDR1 is MNHEY, CDR2 SVGEGT, per germline. The CDR3 coding sequence is TGTGCCAGCAGACCAGGGGTCGCGGGGGCCAACGTCCTGACTTTC. Its protein product is CASRPGVAGANVLTF.

This clonotype has a handful of counts. The chain recombines TRBV11-2 with TRBJ2-7; 9 nucleotides align to TRBD1. The CDR3 is 14 amino acids. Trimming removed 5 bases from V and 4 bases from J; junction bases left unmatched: 6. The germline CDR1 and CDR2 sequences are SGHAT and FQNNGV. CDR3 nucleotides: TGTGCCAGCAGCCTACAGGGGGCAGGGTACGAGCAGTACTTC. This sequence encodes CASSLQGAGYEQYF.

V gene TRBV5-1 combines with J gene TRBJ2-3; 7 bases line up with TRBD1. The CDR3 runs to 15 residues. The V gene's germline CDR1 is SGHRS and CDR2 YFSETQ. V lost 3 bases to trimming and J lost 1 base; unmatched junction nucleotides: 5. The CDR3 nucleotides read TGCGCCAGCAGCTCTGACAGGGATGGCACAGATACGCAGTATTTT. This sequence encodes CASSSDRDGTDTQYF.

This clonotype was observed a few times. The chain carries TRBV7-9 and TRBJ2-3, with TRBD2 matching 8 bases. The CDR3 contains 14 residues. J was trimmed by 5 bases and V by 5 bases; bases with no gene match: 6. Germline CDR1 and CDR2: SEHNR and FQNEAQ (reference sequence). CDR3 bases: TGTGCCAGCAGCCCGGGACTAGGAAAAGATACGCAGTATTTT. Residues: CASSPGLGKDTQYF.